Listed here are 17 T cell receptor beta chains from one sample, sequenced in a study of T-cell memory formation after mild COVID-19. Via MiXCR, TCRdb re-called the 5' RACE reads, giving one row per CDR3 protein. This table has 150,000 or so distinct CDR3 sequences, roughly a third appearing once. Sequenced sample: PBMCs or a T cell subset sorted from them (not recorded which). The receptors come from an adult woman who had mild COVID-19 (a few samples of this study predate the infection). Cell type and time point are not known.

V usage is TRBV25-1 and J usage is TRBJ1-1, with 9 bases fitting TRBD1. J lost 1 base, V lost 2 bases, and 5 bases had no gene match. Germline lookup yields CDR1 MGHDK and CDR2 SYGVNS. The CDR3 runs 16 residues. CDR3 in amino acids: CASSEMGQGRNTEAFF. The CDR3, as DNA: TGTGCCAGCAGTGAAATGGGACAGGGAAGGAACACTGAAGCTTTCTTT.

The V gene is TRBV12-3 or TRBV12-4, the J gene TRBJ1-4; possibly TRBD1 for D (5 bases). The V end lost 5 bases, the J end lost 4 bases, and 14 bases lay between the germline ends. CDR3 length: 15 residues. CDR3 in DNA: TGTGCCAGCAGTCCTGCCGGGACCGGTAATGAAAAACTGTTTTTT. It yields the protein CASSPAGTGNEKLFF.

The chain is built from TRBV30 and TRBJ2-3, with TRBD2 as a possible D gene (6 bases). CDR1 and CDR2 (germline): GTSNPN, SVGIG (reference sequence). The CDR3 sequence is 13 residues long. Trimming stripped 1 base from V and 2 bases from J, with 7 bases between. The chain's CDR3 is CAWSGGVTDTQYF. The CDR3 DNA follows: TGTGCCTGGAGTGGGGGGGTCACAGATACGCAGTATTTT.

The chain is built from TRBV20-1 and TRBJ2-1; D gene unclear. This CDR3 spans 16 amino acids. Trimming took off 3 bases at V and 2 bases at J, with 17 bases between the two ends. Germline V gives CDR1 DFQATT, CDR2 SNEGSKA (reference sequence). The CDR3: CSASKPLGGPYNEQFF. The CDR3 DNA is TGCAGTGCTAGTAAGCCCCTCGGCGGTCCCTACAATGAGCAGTTCTTC.

The CDR3 is CASSLPQETQYF. In DNA, the CDR3 is TGCGCCAGCAGCTTGCCCCAAGAGACCCAGTACTTC. The V call is TRBV5-1, the J call TRBJ2-5; D unresolved. The CDR3 covers 12 residues. Germline V gene lookup returns CDR1 SGHRS and CDR2 YFSETQ. V was clipped by 1 base and J by 1 base, with 2 bases between them.

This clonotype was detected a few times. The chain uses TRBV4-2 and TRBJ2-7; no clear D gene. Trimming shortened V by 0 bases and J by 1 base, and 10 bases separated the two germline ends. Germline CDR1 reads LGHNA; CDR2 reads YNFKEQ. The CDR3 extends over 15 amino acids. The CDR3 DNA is TGTGCCAGCAGCCAAGATCCTGGCGGATCCTACGAGCAGTACTTC. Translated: CASSQDPGGSYEQYF.

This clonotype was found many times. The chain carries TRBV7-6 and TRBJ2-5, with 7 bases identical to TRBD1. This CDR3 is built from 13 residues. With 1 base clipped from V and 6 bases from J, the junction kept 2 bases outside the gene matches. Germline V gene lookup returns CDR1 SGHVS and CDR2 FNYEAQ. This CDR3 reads CASSLGQGQTQYF. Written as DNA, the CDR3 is TGTGCCAGCAGCTTAGGACAGGGCCAGACCCAGTACTTC.

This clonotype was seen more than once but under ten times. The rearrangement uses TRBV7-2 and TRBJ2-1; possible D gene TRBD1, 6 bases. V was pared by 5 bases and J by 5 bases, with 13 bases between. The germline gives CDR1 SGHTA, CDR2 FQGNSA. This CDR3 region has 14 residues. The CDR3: CASSLTGPDNEQFF. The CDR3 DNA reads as TGTGCCAGCAGCCTGACAGGCCCAGACAATGAGCAGTTCTTC.

CDR3 in amino acids: CASSPSGLPYEQYF. CDR3 in DNA: TGTGCCAGCTCACCGTCGGGACTGCCCTACGAGCAGTACTTC. The chain joins TRBV18 to TRBJ2-7; possibly TRBD2 for D (6 bases). The germline V and J ends were trimmed by 3 bases and 2 bases, with 11 bases remaining between them. This CDR3 contains 14 residues. The V gene's germline CDR1 is KGHSH and CDR2 LQKENI.

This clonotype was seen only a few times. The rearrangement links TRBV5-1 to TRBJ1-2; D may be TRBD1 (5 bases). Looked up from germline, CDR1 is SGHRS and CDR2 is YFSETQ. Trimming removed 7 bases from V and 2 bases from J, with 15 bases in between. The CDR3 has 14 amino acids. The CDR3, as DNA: TGCGCCAGCTACAATGGAGGGACCAACTATGGCTACACCTTC. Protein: CASYNGGTNYGYTF.

The CDR3 loop reads CARGRQGLTDTQYF. The CDR3 DNA reads as TGTGCCAGAGGACGACAGGGCCTCACAGATACGCAGTATTTT. This chain links TRBV2 with TRBJ2-3; 7 nucleotides match TRBD1. Germline CDR1 reads SNHLY; CDR2 reads FYNNEI. The CDR3 consists of 14 residues. The J segment lost 2 bases and the V segment lost 9 bases, leaving 8 bases of the junction unmatched. The full variable domain, with the rest looked up from reference TRBV2 and TRBJ2-3, is EPEVTQTPSHQVTQMGQEVILRCVPISNHLYFYWYRQILGQKVEFLVSFYNNEISEKSEIFDDQFSVERPDGSNFTLKIRSTKLEDSAMYFCARGRQGLTDTQYFGPGTRLTVL.

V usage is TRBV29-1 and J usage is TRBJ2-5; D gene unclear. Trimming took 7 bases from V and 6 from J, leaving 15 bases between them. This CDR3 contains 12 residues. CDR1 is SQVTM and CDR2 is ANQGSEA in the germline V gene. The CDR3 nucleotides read TGCAGCGCCAGAAGGACCTCCCAGACCCAGTACTTC. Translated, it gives CSARRTSQTQYF.

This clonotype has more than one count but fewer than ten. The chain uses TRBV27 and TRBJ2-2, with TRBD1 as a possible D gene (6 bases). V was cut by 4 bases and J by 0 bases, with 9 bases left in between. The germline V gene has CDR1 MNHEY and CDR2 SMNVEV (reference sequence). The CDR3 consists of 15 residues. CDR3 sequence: CASSSGESNTGELFF. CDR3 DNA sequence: TGTGCCAGCAGTTCAGGGGAGTCGAACACCGGGGAGCTGTTTTTT.

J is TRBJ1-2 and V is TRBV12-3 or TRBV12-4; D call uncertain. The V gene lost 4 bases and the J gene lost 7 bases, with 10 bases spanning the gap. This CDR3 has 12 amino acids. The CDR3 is CASSSPQGGYTF. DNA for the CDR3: TGTGCCAGCAGTTCCCCGCAAGGTGGCTACACCTTC.

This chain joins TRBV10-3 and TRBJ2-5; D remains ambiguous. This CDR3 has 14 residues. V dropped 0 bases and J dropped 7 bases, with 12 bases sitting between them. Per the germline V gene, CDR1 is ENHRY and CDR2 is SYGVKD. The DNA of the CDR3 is TGTGCCATCAGTGAGTCGACCTTCTTCGGGACCCAGTACTTC. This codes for CAISESTFFGTQYF.

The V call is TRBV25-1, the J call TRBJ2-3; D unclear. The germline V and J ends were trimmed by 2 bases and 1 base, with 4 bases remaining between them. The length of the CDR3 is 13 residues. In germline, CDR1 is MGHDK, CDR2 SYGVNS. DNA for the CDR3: TGTGCCAGCAGTGAACTTGGCACAGATACGCAGTATTTT. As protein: CASSELGTDTQYF. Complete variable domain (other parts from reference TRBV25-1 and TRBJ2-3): EADIYQTPRYLVIGTGKKITLECSQTMGHDKMYWYQQDPGMELHLIHYSYGVNSTEKGDLSSESTVSRIRTEHFPLTLESARPSHTSQYLCASSELGTDTQYFGPGTRLTVL.

The CDR3 sequence is CASSLSSSEAFF. The CDR3 region has the DNA TGTGCCAGCAGCTTAAGCAGTTCTGAAGCTTTCTTT. This rearrangement joins TRBV7-9 to TRBJ1-1; D unclear. CDR1 is SEHNR, CDR2 FQNEAQ, per germline (reference sequence). This CDR3 spans 12 amino acids. V lost 2 bases, J lost 6 bases, and 7 bases lay in between. The entire variable domain, with the rest obtained from reference TRBV7-9 and TRBJ1-1, is as follows: DTGVSQNPRHKITKRGQNVTFRCDPISEHNRLYWYRQTLGQGPEFLTYFQNEAQLEKSRLLSDRFSAERPKGSFSTLEIQRTEQGDSAMYLCASSLSSSEAFFGQGTRLTVV.